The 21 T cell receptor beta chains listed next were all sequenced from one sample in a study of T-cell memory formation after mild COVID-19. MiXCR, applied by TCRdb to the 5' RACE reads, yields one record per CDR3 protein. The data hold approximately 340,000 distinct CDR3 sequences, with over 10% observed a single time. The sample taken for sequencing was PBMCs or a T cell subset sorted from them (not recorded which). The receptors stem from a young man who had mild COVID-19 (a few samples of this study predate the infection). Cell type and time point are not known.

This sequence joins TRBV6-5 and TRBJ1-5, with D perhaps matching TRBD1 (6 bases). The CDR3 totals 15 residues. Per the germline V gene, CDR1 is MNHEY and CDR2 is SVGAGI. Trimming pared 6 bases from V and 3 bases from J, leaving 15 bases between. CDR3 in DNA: TGTGCCAGCAGACCTTGGGGGCAGTACAATCAGCCCCAGCATTTT. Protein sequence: CASRPWGQYNQPQHF.

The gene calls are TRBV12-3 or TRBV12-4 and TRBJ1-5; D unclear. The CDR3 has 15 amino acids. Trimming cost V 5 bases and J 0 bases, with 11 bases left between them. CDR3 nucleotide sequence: TGTGCCAGCAGTCCACAGCGATTTAGCAATCAGCCCCAGCATTTT. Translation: CASSPQRFSNQPQHF.

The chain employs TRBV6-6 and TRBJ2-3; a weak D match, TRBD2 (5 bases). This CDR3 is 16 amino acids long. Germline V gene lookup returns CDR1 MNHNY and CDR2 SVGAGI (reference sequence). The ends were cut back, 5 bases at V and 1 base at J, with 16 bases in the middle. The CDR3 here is CASSPRTLVGTDTQYF. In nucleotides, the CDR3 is TGTGCCAGCAGTCCGCGGACTCTCGTGGGCACAGATACGCAGTATTTT.

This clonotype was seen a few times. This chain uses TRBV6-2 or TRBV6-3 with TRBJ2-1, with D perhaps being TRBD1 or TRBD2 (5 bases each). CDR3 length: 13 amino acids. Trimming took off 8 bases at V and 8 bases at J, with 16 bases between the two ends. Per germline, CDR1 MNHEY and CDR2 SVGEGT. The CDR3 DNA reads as TGTGCCAGCCGAGGGGCCGGTCATCATGAGCAGTTCTTC. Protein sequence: CASRGAGHHEQFF.

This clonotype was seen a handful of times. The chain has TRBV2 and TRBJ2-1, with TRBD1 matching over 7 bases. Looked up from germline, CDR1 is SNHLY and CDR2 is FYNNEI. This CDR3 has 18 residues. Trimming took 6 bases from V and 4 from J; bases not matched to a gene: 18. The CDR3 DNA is TGTGCCAGCAGGGCCTGGACAGGAGGACCCACGGAGTACAATGAGCAGTTCTTC. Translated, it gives CASRAWTGGPTEYNEQFF.

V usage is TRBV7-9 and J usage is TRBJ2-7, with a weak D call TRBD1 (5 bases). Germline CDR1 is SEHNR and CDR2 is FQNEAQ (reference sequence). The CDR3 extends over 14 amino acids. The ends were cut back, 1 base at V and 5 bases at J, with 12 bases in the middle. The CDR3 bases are TGTGCCAGCAGCTTAGACCTGCAGGGCCACGAGCAGTACTTC. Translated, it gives CASSLDLQGHEQYF.

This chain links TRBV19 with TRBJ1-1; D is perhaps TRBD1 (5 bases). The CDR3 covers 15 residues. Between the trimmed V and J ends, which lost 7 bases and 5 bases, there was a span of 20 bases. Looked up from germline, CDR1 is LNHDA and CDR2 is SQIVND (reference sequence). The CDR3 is CASNPEVQGWTEAFF. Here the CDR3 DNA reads TGTGCCAGTAACCCCGAGGTCCAGGGATGGACTGAAGCTTTCTTT.

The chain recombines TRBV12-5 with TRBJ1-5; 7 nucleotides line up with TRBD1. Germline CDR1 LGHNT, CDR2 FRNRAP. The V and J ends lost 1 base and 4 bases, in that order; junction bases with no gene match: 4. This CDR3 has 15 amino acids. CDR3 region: CASGLGQGPNQPQHF. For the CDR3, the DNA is TGTGCTAGTGGTTTGGGACAGGGCCCTAATCAGCCCCAGCATTTT. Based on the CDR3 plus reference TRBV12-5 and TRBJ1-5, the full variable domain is DARVTQTPRHKVTEMGQEVTMRCQPILGHNTVFWYRQTMMQGLELLAYFRNRAPLDDSGMPKDRFSAEMPDATLATLKIQPSEPRDSAVYFCASGLGQGPNQPQHFGDGTRLSIL.

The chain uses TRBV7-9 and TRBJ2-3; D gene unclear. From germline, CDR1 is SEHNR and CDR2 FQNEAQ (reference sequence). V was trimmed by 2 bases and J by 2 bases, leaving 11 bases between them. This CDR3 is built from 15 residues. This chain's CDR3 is CASSLTDLSTDTQYF. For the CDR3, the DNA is TGTGCCAGCAGCTTAACTGACCTGTCCACAGATACGCAGTATTTT.

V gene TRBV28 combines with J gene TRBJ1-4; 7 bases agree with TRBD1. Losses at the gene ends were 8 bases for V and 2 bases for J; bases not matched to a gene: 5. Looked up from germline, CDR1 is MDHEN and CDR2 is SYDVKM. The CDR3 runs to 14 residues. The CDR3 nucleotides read TGTGCCAGCGAGGGGGCTCGGACTAATGAAAAACTGTTTTTT. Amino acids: CASEGARTNEKLFF.

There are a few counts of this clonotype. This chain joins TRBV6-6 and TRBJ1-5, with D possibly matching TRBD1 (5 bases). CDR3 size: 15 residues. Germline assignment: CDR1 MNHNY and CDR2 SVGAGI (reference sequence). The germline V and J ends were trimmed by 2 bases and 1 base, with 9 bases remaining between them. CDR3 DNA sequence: TGTGCCAGCAGTTACCCGGGGGGGAGCAATCAGCCCCAGCATTTT. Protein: CASSYPGGSNQPQHF.

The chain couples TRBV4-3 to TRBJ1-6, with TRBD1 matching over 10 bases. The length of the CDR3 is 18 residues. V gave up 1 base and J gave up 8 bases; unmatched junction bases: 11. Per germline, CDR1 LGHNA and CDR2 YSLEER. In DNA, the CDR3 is TGCGCCAGCAGCCAAGTAGATCCCGGGACAGGGGACGATTCACCCCTCCACTTT. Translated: CASSQVDPGTGDDSPLHF.

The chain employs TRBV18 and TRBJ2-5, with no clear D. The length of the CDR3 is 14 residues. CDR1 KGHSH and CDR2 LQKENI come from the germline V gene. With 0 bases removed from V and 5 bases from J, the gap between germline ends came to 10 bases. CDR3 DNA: TGTGCCAGCTCACCACCGGAAGGGCGGGAGACCCAGTACTTC. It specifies CASSPPEGRETQYF.

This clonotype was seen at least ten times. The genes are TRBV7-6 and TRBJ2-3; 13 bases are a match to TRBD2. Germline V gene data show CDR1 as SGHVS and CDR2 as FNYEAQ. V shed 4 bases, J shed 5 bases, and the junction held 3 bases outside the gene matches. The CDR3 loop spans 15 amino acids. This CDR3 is CASSSWTSGGDTQYF. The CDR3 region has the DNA TGTGCCAGCAGCTCCTGGACTAGCGGGGGAGATACGCAGTATTTT.

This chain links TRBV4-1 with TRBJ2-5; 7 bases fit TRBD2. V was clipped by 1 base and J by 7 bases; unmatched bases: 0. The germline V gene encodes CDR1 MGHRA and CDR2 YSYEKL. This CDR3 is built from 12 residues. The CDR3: CASSQAGGTQYF. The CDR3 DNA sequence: TGCGCCAGCAGCCAAGCGGGGGGGACCCAGTACTTC.

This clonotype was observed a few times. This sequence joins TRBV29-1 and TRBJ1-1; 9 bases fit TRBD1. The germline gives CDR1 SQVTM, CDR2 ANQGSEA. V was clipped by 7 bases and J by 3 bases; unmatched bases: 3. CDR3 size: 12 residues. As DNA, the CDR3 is TGCAGCGCCAGGGACAGGGACACTGAAGCTTTCTTT. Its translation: CSARDRDTEAFF.

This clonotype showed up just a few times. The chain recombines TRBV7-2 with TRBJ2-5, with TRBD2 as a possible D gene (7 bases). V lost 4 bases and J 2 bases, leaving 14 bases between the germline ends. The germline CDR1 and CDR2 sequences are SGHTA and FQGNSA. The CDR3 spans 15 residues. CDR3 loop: CASSSRGAVQETQYF. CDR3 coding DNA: TGTGCCAGCAGCTCCCGGGGGGCGGTACAAGAGACCCAGTACTTC. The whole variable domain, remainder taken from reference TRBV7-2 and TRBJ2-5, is GAGVSQSPSNKVTEKGKDVELRCDPISGHTALYWYRQSLGQGLEFLIYFQGNSAPDKSGLPSDRFSAERTGGSVSTLTIQRTQQEDSAVYLCASSSRGAVQETQYFGPGTRLLVL.

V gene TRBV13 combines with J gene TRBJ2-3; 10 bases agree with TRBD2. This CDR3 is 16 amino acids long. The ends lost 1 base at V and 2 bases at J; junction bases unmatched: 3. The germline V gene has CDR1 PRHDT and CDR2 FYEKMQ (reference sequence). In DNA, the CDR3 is TGTGCCAGCAGCTTAGTCAGCGGGGGGGTCACAGATACGCAGTATTTT. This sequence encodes CASSLVSGGVTDTQYF.

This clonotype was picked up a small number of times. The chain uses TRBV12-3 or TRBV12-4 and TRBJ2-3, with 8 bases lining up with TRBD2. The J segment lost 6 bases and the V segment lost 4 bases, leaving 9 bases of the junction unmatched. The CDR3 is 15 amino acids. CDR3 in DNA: TGTGCCAGCAGTTCCCAAGCGGGGGTTTCCGATACGCAGTATTTT. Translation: CASSSQAGVSDTQYF.

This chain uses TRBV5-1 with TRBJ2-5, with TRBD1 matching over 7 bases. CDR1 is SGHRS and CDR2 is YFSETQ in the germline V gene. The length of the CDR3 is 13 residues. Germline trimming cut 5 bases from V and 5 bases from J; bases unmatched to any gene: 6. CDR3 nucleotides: TGCGCCAGCAGGCACAGGGGAGTGGAGACCCAGTACTTC. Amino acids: CASRHRGVETQYF.

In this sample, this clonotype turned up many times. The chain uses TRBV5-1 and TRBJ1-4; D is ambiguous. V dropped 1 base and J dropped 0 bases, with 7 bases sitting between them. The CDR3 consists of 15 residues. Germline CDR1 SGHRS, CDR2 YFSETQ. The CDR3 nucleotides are TGCGCCAGCAGCTTGCTACCCTCAACTAATGAAAAACTGTTTTTT. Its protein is CASSLLPSTNEKLFF.